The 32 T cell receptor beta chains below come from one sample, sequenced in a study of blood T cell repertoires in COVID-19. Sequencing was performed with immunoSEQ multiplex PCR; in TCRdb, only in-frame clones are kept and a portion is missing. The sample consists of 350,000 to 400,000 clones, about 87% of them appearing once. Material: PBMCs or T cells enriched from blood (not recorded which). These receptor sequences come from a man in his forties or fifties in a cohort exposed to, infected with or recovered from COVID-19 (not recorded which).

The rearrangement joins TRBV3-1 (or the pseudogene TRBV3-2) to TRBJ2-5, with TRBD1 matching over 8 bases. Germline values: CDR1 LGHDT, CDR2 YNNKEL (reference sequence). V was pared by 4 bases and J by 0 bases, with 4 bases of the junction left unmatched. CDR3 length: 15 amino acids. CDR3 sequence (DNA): TGTGCCAGCAGCCCCGGACAGGGCCACCAAGAGACCCAGTACTTC. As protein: CASSPGQGHQETQYF.

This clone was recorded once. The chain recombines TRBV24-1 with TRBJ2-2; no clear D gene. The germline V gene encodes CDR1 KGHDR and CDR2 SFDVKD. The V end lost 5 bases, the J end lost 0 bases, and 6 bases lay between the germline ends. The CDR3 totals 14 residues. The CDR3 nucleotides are TGTGCCACCAGTGTAACGGCGAACACCGGGGAGCTGTTTTTT. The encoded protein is CATSVTANTGELFF.

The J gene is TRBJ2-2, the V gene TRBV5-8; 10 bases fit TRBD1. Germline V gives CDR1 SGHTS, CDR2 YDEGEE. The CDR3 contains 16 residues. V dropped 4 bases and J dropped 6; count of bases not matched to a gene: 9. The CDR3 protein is CASSPVGQGDPGELFF. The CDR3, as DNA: TGTGCCAGCAGCCCGGTAGGACAGGGGGATCCCGGGGAGCTGTTTTTT.

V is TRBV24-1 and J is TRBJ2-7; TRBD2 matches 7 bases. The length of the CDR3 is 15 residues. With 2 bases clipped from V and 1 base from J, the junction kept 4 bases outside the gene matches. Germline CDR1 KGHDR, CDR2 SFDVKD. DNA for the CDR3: TGTGCCACCAGTGATTCCCGCGGGGGTTCCTACGAGCAGTACTTC. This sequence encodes CATSDSRGGSYEQYF.

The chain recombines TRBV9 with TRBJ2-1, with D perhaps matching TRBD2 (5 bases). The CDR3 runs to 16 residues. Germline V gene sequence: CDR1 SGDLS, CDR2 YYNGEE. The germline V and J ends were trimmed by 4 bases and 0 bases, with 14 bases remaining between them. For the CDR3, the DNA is TGTGCCAGCAGCATCAGCGGATTGGGCTCCTACAATGAGCAGTTCTTC. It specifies CASSISGLGSYNEQFF.

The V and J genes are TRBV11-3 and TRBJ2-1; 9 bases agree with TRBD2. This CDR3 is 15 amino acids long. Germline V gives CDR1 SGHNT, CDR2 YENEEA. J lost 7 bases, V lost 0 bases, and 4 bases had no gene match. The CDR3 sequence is CASSLDAGGYNEQFF. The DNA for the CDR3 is TGTGCCAGCAGCTTAGACGCGGGAGGGTATAATGAGCAGTTCTTC.

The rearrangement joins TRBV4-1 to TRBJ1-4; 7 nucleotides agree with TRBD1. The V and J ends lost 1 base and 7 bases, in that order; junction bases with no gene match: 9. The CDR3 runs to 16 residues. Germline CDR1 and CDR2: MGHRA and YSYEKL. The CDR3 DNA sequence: TGCGCCAGCAGCCAAGTATTCGCAGGGGGGAGTGAAAAACTGTTTTTT. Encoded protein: CASSQVFAGGSEKLFF.

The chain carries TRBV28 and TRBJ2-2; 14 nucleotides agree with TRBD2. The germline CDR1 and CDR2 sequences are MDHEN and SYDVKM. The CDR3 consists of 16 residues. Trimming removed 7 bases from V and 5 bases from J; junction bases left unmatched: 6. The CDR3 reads CASTGGLAGGTGELFF. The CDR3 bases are TGTGCCAGCACCGGCGGACTAGCGGGAGGAACCGGGGAGCTGTTTTTT.

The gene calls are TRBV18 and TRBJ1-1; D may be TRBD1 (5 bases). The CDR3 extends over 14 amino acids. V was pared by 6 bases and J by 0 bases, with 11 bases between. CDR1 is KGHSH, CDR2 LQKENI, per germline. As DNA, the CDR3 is TGTGCCAGCTCCGGACAATTCATGAACACTGAAGCTTTCTTT. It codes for CASSGQFMNTEAFF.

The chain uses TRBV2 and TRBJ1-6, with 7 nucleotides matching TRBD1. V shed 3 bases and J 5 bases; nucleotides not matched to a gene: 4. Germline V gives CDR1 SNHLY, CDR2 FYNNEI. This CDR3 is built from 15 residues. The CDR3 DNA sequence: TGTGCCAGCAGTGATTTAGGGGGCGATAATTCACCCCTCCACTTT. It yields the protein CASSDLGGDNSPLHF.

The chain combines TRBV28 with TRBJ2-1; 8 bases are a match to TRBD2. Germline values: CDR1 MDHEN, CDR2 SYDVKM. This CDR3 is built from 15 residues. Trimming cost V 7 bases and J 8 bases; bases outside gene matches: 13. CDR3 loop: CASTAGSGSRYEQFF. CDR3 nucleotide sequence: TGTGCCAGCACCGCGGGAAGCGGGAGTAGGTATGAGCAGTTCTTC. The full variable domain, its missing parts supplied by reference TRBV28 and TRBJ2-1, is DVKVTQSSRYLVKRTGEKVFLECVQDMDHENMFWYRQDPGLGLRLIYFSYDVKMKEKGDIPEGYSVSREKKERFSLILESASTNQTSMYLCASTAGSGSRYEQFFGPGTRLTVL.

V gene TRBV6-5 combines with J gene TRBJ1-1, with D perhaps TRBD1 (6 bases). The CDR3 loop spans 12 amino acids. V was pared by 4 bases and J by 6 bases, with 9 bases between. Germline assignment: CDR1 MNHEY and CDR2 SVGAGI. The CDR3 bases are TGTGCCAGCAGTTCAACAGGGTCTGAAGCTTTCTTT. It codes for CASSSTGSEAFF.

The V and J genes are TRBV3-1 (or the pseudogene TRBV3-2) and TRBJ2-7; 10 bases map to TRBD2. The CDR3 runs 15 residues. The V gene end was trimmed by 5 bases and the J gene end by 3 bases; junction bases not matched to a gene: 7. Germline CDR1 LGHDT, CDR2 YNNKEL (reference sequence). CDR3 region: CASSSPGTSVYEQYF. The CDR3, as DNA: TGTGCCAGCAGCTCACCCGGGACTAGCGTCTACGAGCAGTACTTC.

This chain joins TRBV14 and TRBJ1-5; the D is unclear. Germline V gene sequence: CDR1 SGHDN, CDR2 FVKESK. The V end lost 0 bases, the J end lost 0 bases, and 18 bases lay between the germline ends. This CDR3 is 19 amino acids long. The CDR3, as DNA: TGTGCCAGCAGCCAAGATATCCCTGCACCATGCTATAGCAATCAGCCCCAGCATTTT. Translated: CASSQDIPAPCYSNQPQHF.

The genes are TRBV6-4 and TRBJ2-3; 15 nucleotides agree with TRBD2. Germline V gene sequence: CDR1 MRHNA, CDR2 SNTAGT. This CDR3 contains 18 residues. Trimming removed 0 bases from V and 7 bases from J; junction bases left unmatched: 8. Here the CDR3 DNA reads TGTGCCAGCAGTGACTCAGCTCCCGGGACTAGCGGGAGGAATACGCAGTATTTT. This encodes CASSDSAPGTSGRNTQYF.

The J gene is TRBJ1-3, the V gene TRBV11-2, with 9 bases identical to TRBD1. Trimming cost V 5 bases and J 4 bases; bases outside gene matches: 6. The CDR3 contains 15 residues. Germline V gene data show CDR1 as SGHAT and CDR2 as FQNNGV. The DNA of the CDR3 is TGTGCCAGCAGCCCGAACAGGGGGCAGGGAAACACCATATATTTT. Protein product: CASSPNRGQGNTIYF.

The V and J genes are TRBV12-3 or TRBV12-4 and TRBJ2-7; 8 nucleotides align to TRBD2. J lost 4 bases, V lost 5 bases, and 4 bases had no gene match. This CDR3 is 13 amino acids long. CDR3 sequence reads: CASSALAGYEQYF. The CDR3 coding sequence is TGTGCCAGCAGTGCTCTAGCGGGTTACGAGCAGTACTTC.

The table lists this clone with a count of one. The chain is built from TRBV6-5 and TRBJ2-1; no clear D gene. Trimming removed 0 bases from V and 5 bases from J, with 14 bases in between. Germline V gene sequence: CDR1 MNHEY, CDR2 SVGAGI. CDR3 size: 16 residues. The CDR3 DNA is TGTGCCAGCAGTTACTCAGCGCAGCTTCGCGACAATGAGCAGTTCTTC. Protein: CASSYSAQLRDNEQFF.

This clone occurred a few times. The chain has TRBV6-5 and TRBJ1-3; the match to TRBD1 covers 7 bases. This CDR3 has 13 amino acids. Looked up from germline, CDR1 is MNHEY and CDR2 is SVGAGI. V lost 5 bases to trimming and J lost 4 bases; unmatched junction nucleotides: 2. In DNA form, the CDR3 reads TGTGCCAGCAGTCAGGGACAGGGAAACACCATATATTTT. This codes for CASSQGQGNTIYF.

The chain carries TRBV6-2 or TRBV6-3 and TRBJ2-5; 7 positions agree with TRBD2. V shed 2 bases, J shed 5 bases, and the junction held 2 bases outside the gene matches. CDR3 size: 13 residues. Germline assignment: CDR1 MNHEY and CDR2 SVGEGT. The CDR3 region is CASSYGGEETQYF. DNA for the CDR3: TGTGCCAGCAGTTACGGGGGGGAGGAGACCCAGTACTTC.

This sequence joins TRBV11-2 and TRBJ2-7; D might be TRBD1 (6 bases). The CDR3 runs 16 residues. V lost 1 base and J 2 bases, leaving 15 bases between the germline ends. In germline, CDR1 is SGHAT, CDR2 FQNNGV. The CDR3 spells CASSLGGGVRTYEQYF. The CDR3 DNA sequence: TGTGCCAGCAGCTTAGGAGGGGGAGTCAGAACCTACGAGCAGTACTTC.

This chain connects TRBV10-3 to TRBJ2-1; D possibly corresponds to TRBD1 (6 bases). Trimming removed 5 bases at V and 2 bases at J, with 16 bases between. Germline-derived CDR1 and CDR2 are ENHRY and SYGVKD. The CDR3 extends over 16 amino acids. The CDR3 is CAISPKTGVTYNEQFF. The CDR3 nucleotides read TGTGCCATCAGTCCCAAGACAGGAGTCACCTACAATGAGCAGTTCTTC.

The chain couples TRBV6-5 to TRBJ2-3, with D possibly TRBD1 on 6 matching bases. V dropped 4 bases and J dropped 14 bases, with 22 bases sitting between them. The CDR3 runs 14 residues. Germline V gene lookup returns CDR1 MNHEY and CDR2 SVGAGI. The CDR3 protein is CASSSNVQQGSRYF. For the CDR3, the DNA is TGTGCCAGCAGTTCTAACGTGCAACAGGGAAGTAGGTATTTT.

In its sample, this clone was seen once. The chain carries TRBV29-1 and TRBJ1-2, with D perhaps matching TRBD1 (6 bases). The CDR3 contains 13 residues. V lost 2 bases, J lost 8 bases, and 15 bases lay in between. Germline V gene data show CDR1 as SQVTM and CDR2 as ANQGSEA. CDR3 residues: CSVELPDRRGYTF. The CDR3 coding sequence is TGCAGCGTTGAACTACCGGACAGACGGGGCTACACCTTC.

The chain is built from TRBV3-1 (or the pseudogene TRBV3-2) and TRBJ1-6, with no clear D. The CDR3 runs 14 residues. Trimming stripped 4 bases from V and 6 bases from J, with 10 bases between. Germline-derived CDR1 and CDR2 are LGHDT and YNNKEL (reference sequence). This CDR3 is CASSRGDTNSPLHF. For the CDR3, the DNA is TGTGCCAGCAGCCGTGGTGACACTAATTCACCCCTCCACTTT.

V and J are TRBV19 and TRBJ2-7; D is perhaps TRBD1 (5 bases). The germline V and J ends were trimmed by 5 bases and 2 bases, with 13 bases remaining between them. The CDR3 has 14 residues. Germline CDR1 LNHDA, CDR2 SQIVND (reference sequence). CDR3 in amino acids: CASSEGQGAYEQYF. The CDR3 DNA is TGTGCCAGTAGTGAAGGACAAGGGGCCTACGAGCAGTACTTC.

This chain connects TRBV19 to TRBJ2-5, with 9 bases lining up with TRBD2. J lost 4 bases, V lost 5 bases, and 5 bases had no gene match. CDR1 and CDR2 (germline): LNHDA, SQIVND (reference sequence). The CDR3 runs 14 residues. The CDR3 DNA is TGTGCCAGTAGTCGTCGACTAGCGGTAGAGACCCAGTACTTC. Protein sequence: CASSRRLAVETQYF.

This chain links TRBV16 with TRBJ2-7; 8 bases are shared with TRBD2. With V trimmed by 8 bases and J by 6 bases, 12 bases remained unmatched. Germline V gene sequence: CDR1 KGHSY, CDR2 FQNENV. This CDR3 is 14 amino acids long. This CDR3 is CASRSGTSFSEQYF. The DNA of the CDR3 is TGTGCCAGCCGCTCGGGGACTAGTTTCTCCGAGCAGTACTTC.

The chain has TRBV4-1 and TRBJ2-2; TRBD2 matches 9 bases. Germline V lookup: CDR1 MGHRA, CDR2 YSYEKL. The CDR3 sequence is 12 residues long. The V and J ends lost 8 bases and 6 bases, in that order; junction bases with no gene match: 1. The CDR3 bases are TGCGCCAGCCGCGGGAGGGCCGGGGAGCTGTTTTTT. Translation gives CASRGRAGELFF.

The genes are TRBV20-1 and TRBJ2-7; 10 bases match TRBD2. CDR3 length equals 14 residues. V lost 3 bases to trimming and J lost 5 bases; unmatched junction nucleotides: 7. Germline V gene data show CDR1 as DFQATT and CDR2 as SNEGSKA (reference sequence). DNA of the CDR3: TGCAGTGCTAGTTCTAGCGGGAGTGTAAACGAGCAGTACTTC. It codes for CSASSSGSVNEQYF.

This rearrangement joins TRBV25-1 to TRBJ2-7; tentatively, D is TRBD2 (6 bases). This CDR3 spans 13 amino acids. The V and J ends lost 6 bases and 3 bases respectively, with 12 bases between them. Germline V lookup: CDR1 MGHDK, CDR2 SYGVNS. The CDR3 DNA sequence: TGTGCCAGCAGCGCTGCGGGGATCTACGAGCAGTACTTC. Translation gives CASSAAGIYEQYF.

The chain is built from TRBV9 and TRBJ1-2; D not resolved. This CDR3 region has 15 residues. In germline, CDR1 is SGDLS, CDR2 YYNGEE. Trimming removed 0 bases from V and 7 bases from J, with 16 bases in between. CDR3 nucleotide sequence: TGTGCCAGCAGCGTAGGTGGAGAGGGAGAGGGTGGCTACACCTTC. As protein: CASSVGGEGEGGYTF.